Following are 25 T cell receptor beta chains from one sample sequenced in a study of CD8+ T cells in alopecia areata (dated 2018 in TCRdb). Taken with the paper, the label for time point translates to: baseline before oral tofacitinib. Receptor libraries were prepared by the immunoSEQ multiplex PCR assay. For TCR sequencing, RNA was extracted from every sample and reverse transcribed into cDNA to serve as template. TCRdb stores this immuneACCESS table with in-frame sequences only. Part of the clones is absent; in the studies checked, under half of the shortfall reflects unresolved V genes, and no reason is known for the rest. The sample contains roughly 150,000 clones, roughly 53% of them found a single time. About 6.8% of the sample comes from the top ten. The sample was CD4+ T cells sorted from blood, taken at week 0. These receptors were collected from a human donor with alopecia areata.

The rearrangement links TRBV9 to TRBJ2-2, with a tentative D call TRBD2 (6 bases). Germline CDR1 reads SGDLS; CDR2 reads YYNGEE. There are 16 residues in the CDR3. Trimming took 0 bases from V and 4 from J, leaving 13 bases between them. CDR3 DNA: TGTGCCAGCAGCGTAGCGGGGCGGGGCGGCACCGGGGAGCTGTTTTTT. Translated: CASSVAGRGGTGELFF. The variable domain in full, with the rest retrieved from reference TRBV9 and TRBJ2-2, is DSGVTQTPKHLITATGQRVTLRCSPRSGDLSVYWYQQSLDQGLQFLIQYYNGEERAKGNILERFSAQQFPDLHSELNLSSLELGDSALYFCASSVAGRGGTGELFFGEGSRLTVL.

This clone was picked up a small number of times. The chain recombines TRBV29-1 with TRBJ1-1; D call uncertain. CDR1 is SQVTM, CDR2 ANQGSEA, per germline. This CDR3 comprises 13 residues. V lost 2 bases and J 3 bases, leaving 10 bases between the germline ends. This CDR3 is CSVERTDYTEAFF. The DNA of the CDR3 is TGCAGCGTTGAACGGACGGATTACACTGAAGCTTTCTTT.

The chain recombines TRBV11-1 with TRBJ2-5; D unclear. Germline V lookup: CDR1 SGHAT, CDR2 FQDESV (reference sequence). V was pared by 4 bases and J by 5 bases, with 17 bases between. The CDR3 is 15 amino acids. CDR3 protein: CASSSSLEPRETQYF. The CDR3 DNA reads as TGTGCCAGCAGCTCTTCGCTCGAACCCAGGGAGACCCAGTACTTC.

The V gene is TRBV30, the J gene TRBJ1-2; 7 bases are a match to TRBD1. The J segment lost 3 bases and the V segment lost 8 bases, leaving 9 bases of the junction unmatched. This CDR3 comprises 13 residues. Per germline, CDR1 GTSNPN and CDR2 SVGIG (reference sequence). The CDR3 DNA is TGTGCCAGACGACAGGGTCTAGACTATGGCTACACCTTC. It codes for CARRQGLDYGYTF.

About this clone: At one of its ends the junction is not consistent with the germline gene, which may arise from a read error. V usage is TRBV20-1 and J usage is TRBJ1-2; TRBD1 aligns across 10 bases. The CDR3 consists of 11 residues. Germline V CDR1 and CDR2: DFQATT, SNEGSKA (reference sequence). The CDR3 coding sequence is TGCAGTGCTAGAGAGGGACAGGGGTTCCTCTTC. Translation: CSAREGQGFLF.

The sample holds many counts of this clone. V and J are TRBV11-2 and TRBJ2-1; the D gene is possibly TRBD2 (5 bases). The CDR3 length is 15 residues. Trimming took 1 base from V and 0 from J, leaving 7 bases between them. Germline loops: CDR1 SGHAT, CDR2 FQNNGV. This CDR3 is CASSLGGSSYNEQFF. The CDR3 DNA follows: TGTGCCAGCAGCTTAGGAGGGAGCTCCTACAATGAGCAGTTCTTC.

The chain carries TRBV29-1 and TRBJ2-7; D ambiguous. CDR3 length: 14 amino acids. V was clipped by 4 bases and J by 0 bases, with 13 bases between them. Germline CDR1 reads SQVTM; CDR2 reads ANQGSEA. CDR3 bases: TGCAGCGTTGGTGGCAGCCGAAGCTCCTACGAGCAGTACTTC. Its translation: CSVGGSRSSYEQYF.

The chain uses TRBV15 and TRBJ2-7; D call uncertain. Looked up from germline, CDR1 is LNHNV and CDR2 is YYDKDF (reference sequence). V lost 0 bases and J lost 0, with 6 bases in between. The CDR3 is 14 residues long. The CDR3 sequence is CATSRDLGSYEQYF. The CDR3 DNA follows: TGTGCCACCAGCAGAGATCTGGGCTCCTACGAGCAGTACTTC.

The J gene is TRBJ1-5, the V gene TRBV5-1; perhaps TRBD1 as D (6 bases). The germline CDR1 and CDR2 sequences are SGHRS and YFSETQ. V lost 3 bases, J lost 1 base, and 8 bases lay in between. The CDR3 contains 14 residues. The CDR3 sequence: CASSYGTSNQPQHF. The CDR3 bases are TGCGCCAGCAGCTACGGGACAAGCAATCAGCCCCAGCATTTT.

The chain uses TRBV30 and TRBJ2-7; D possibly corresponds to TRBD2 (5 bases). The V end lost 3 bases, the J end lost 4 bases, and 13 bases lay between the germline ends. In germline, CDR1 is GTSNPN, CDR2 SVGIG (reference sequence). The CDR3 covers 13 residues. The CDR3 coding sequence is TGTGCCTGGAGCGGGATCTTGGGGTACGAGCAGTACTTC. Protein sequence: CAWSGILGYEQYF.

This sequence joins TRBV29-1 and TRBJ2-5; TRBD2 matches at 11 bases. CDR1 and CDR2 (germline): SQVTM, ANQGSEA. The junction had 6 bases not matched to a gene; V was cut back by 4 bases and J by 2 bases. This CDR3 has 15 amino acids. The CDR3 is CSVGLAGREQETQYF. DNA for the CDR3: TGCAGCGTTGGACTAGCGGGGAGGGAACAAGAGACCCAGTACTTC.

A few counts support this clone. The genes are TRBV29-1 and TRBJ2-5; TRBD1 aligns across 10 bases. The CDR3 totals 11 residues. CDR1 SQVTM and CDR2 ANQGSEA come from the germline V gene. V was pared by 6 bases and J by 7 bases, with 2 bases of the junction left unmatched. CDR3 nucleotides: TGCAGCGTCCGGACAGGGGGGACCCAGTACTTC. This translates into CSVRTGGTQYF.

The rearrangement links TRBV23-1 to TRBJ1-2, with 7 bases fitting TRBD1. TRBV23-1 is treated as an ORF (open reading frame) with a function not yet certain. The length of the CDR3 is 13 residues. V trimming: 7 bases; J trimming: 4 bases; junction bases outside the gene matches: 6. In DNA form, the CDR3 reads TGCGCCAGCACCGGCAGGGGGACCTATGGCTACACCTTC. Translation: CASTGRGTYGYTF.

V and J are TRBV2 and TRBJ1-2, with 10 bases that match TRBD1. Germline assignment: CDR1 SNHLY and CDR2 FYNNEI. The CDR3 covers 15 residues. V lost 6 bases and J lost 6; bases outside the gene matches: 10. The CDR3 loop reads CASRGGTGALNGYTF. The CDR3, as DNA: TGTGCCAGCAGGGGGGGGACAGGGGCTCTGAATGGCTACACCTTC.

The rearrangement uses TRBV30 and TRBJ2-3; D gene unclear. There are 13 residues in the CDR3. V gave up 2 bases and J gave up 1 base, with 7 bases separating them. Germline assignment: CDR1 GTSNPN and CDR2 SVGIG (reference sequence). In DNA, the CDR3 is TGTGCCTGGAGTTACAGACGCACAGATACGCAGTATTTT. It encodes CAWSYRRTDTQYF.

The chain recombines TRBV4-2 with TRBJ2-1; 9 bases align to TRBD1. CDR1 and CDR2 (germline): LGHNA, YNFKEQ. With 8 bases clipped from V and 0 bases from J, the junction kept 11 bases outside the gene matches. The CDR3 sequence is 17 residues long. The CDR3 spells CASCSVDRGSSYNEQFF. The CDR3 DNA reads as TGTGCCAGCTGCTCTGTGGACAGGGGAAGCTCCTACAATGAGCAGTTCTTC.

The genes are TRBV7-2 and TRBJ2-7; 8 bases are a match to TRBD2. The CDR3 is 15 amino acids. Germline V gene data show CDR1 as SGHTA and CDR2 as FQGNSA. The J segment lost 1 base and the V segment lost 5 bases, leaving 7 bases of the junction unmatched. The CDR3 coding sequence is TGTGCCAGCAGCGCCACTAGCGGCGGTTCCTACGAGCAGTACTTC. Protein sequence: CASSATSGGSYEQYF.

The V call is TRBV4-1, the J call TRBJ2-7; D is undetermined. The length of the CDR3 is 14 residues. The germline V gene encodes CDR1 MGHRA and CDR2 YSYEKL. The ends were cut back, 4 bases at V and 5 bases at J, with 15 bases in the middle. CDR3 nucleotide sequence: TGCGCCAGCAGCCCTCTAGGACCTCGGGACGAGCAGTACTTC. Protein: CASSPLGPRDEQYF.

The rearrangement uses TRBV11-2 and TRBJ2-7, with TRBD1 matching over 9 bases. The J segment lost 0 bases and the V segment lost 4 bases, leaving 4 bases of the junction unmatched. CDR1 and CDR2 (germline): SGHAT, FQNNGV. The CDR3 covers 15 residues. The CDR3, as DNA: TGTGCCAGCAGCTACGGGACAGGGAGCTCCTACGAGCAGTACTTC. It specifies CASSYGTGSSYEQYF.

CDR3: CASSLREGTQYF. Here the CDR3 DNA reads TGTGCCAGCAGCCTCCGAGAGGGGACCCAGTACTTC. The V gene is TRBV7-2, the J gene TRBJ2-5, with a possible D match to TRBD2 (5 bases). V shed 5 bases and J shed 7 bases, with 11 bases lying between them. Per germline, CDR1 SGHTA and CDR2 FQGNSA. The CDR3 length is 12 residues.

This clone was seen more than once but under ten times. V and J are TRBV25-1 and TRBJ2-1, with a possible D match to TRBD2 (6 bases). With 5 bases removed from V and 7 bases from J, the gap between germline ends came to 18 bases. The CDR3 sequence is 15 residues long. In germline, CDR1 is MGHDK, CDR2 SYGVNS. CDR3 region: CASSRRAAGPNEQFF. The CDR3 DNA is TGTGCCAGCAGTCGGCGGGCGGCGGGGCCGAATGAGCAGTTCTTC.

A few counts support this clone. This chain links TRBV29-1 with TRBJ2-7; the match to TRBD1 covers 7 bases. Germline CDR1 and CDR2: SQVTM and ANQGSEA. CDR3 length: 14 residues. J was trimmed by 0 bases and V by 6 bases; bases with no gene match: 8. The CDR3 bases are TGCAGCGTCAGGACCGGGACAGCCTCCTACGAGCAGTACTTC. This translates into CSVRTGTASYEQYF.

This clone was observed a single time. The chain uses TRBV20-1 and TRBJ2-1, with D hard to call. The CDR3 covers 10 residues. V lost 6 bases and J 4 bases, leaving 4 bases between the germline ends. From germline, CDR1 is DFQATT and CDR2 SNEGSKA (reference sequence). The CDR3 nucleotides are TGCAGTGCAAAATACAATGAGCAGTTCTTC. Encoded protein: CSAKYNEQFF.

This clone was observed a handful of times. The V call is TRBV6-6, the J call TRBJ2-3, with 11 bases identical to TRBD2. V trimming: 5 bases; J trimming: 4 bases; junction bases outside the gene matches: 5. Germline lookup yields CDR1 MNHNY and CDR2 SVGAGI (reference sequence). CDR3 length equals 15 residues. CDR3 DNA sequence: TGTGCCAGCAGTCGGACTAGCGGGTTATCAGATACGCAGTATTTT. Translated: CASSRTSGLSDTQYF.

This clone has only a few counts. The chain combines TRBV7-9 with TRBJ1-2; the match to TRBD1 covers 7 bases. V gave up 5 bases and J gave up 4 bases; unmatched junction bases: 1. CDR1 SEHNR and CDR2 FQNEAQ come from the germline V gene (reference sequence). The CDR3 contains 12 residues. CDR3 coding DNA: TGTGCCAGCAGCCGGGACAGCTATGGCTACACCTTC. Amino acids: CASSRDSYGYTF.